This is a list of T cell receptor beta chains from one sample in a study of shared clonotypes between healthy human individuals. Data came from immunoSEQ multiplex PCR; TCRdb stores just in-frame clones and leaves some out. The repertoire holds 1.5 million to 2.5 million clones, with about 95% as singletons. The sequenced sample was naive CD8+ T cells sorted from blood. The receptors were sampled from a man between 18 and 35 years old in good health. Both conserved end residues are part of each CDR3. D genes are given only for firm matches. Size is stated for part of the rows, as once, few or many counts, or as a class when the clone is expanded.

d_gene	v_gene	j_gene	abundance	CDR3nt	CDR3aa
TRBD2	TRBV6-1	TRBJ2-2	.	TGTGCCAGCATGCGGGAGGGGAACGGGGAGCTGTTTTTT	CASMREGNGELFF
TRBD2	TRBV9	TRBJ2-3	.	TGTGCCAGCAGCCCGGGACTAGCGGGAGCCGTTAGCACAGATACGCAGTATTTT	CASSPGLAGAVSTDTQYF
.	TRBV4-2	TRBJ2-7	.	TGTGCCAGCAGCCAAGACGGGAGAAGCGAGCAGTACTTC	CASSQDGRSEQYF
TRBD1	TRBV7-6	TRBJ2-2	.	TGTGCCAGCAGCTTAGAAATGAGGACAGGGTCTAACGGGGAGCTGTTTTTT	CASSLEMRTGSNGELFF
.	TRBV7-9	TRBJ2-3	.	TGTGCCAGCAGCTTCCTCCGGGACCAAACGACAGATACGCAGTATTTT	CASSFLRDQTTDTQYF
.	TRBV6-1	TRBJ1-5	.	TGTGCCAGCAGTGCCAGGGACGGCGATAGCAATCAGCCCCAGCATTTT	CASSARDGDSNQPQHF
.	TRBV7-9	TRBJ2-1	.	TGTGCCAGCTCGAGAAGACCCTACAATGAGCAGTTCTTC	CASSRRPYNEQFF
TRBD1	TRBV30	TRBJ2-3	.	TGTGCCTGGACCCTCGGACAGGGGGCAGATACGCAGTATTTT	CAWTLGQGADTQYF
.	TRBV13	TRBJ2-7	once	TGTGCCAGCAGCCCATCGATTAGAGGCGAGCAGTACTTC	CASSPSIRGEQYF
.	TRBV19	TRBJ1-6	.	TGTGCCAGTAGTAATGGGGGGCTAGGGTCACCCCTCCACTTT	CASSNGGLGSPLHF
.	TRBV5-8	TRBJ2-7	.	TGTGCCAGCAGCAAGGACAGCCACTTC	CASSKDSHF
.	TRBV6-5	TRBJ1-2	.	TGTGCCAGCAGTTACTCGATGGGAGGGGGTGATGGCTACACCTTC	CASSYSMGGGDGYTF
.	TRBV7-8	TRBJ2-3	.	TGTGCCAGCAGCTTAGCGATAGCGGCTAGCACAGATACGCAGTATTTT	CASSLAIAASTDTQYF
.	TRBV11-2	TRBJ2-5	.	TGTGCCAGCAGCTTAGCACTTAGCGGCCAAGAGACCCAGTACTTC	CASSLALSGQETQYF
.	TRBV5-8	TRBJ2-7	once	TGTGCCAGCAGCTTGGGACTAGTGAGCGAGCAGTACTTC	CASSLGLVSEQYF
TRBD2	TRBV19	TRBJ2-7	.	TGTGCCAGTAGTGGGAGCGGGAGTTACGAGCAGTACTTC	CASSGSGSYEQYF
TRBD2	TRBV7-9	TRBJ2-1	.	TGTGCCAGCAGCGGGACTAGCGGGAGAGGGCATGAGCAGTTCTTC	CASSGTSGRGHEQFF
.	TRBV6-5	TRBJ2-7	few	TGTGCCAGCAGTTACTCGACAGGTCAGACCTCCTACGAGCAGTACTTC	CASSYSTGQTSYEQYF
.	TRBV28	TRBJ2-7	once	TGTGCCAGCAGTCCTTTTAAGGGAAGCCACGAGCAGTACTTC	CASSPFKGSHEQYF
.	TRBV5-6	TRBJ2-5	.	TGTGCCAGCAGCTTGTGGAGGGCCGGAAAAGAGACCCAGTACTTC	CASSLWRAGKETQYF
.	TRBV27	TRBJ2-7	.	TGTGCCAGCAGCCTTGGGGTTTCGGCAGGCGAGCAGTACTTC	CASSLGVSAGEQYF
.	TRBV11-2	TRBJ2-7	.	TGTGCCAGCAGCTTGTCGGGGGTCTACGAGCAGTACTTC	CASSLSGVYEQYF
.	TRBV6-8	TRBJ2-7	.	TGTGCCAGCAGTTATTTTCGGGTCAGCCCCCAATACGAGCAGTACTTC	CASSYFRVSPQYEQYF
.	TRBV27	TRBJ2-2	.	TGTGCCAGCAGTCCCCAACAGGGTGAAGGGACCGGGGAGCTGTTTTTT	CASSPQQGEGTGELFF
.	TRBV30	TRBJ2-2	few	TGTGCCTGGAGTTCGGGGATCACCGGGGAGCTGTTTTTT	CAWSSGITGELFF
.	TRBV4-2	TRBJ2-7	.	TGTGCCAGCAGCCAAGAGAGGAGCCCCTACGAGCAGTACTTC	CASSQERSPYEQYF
TRBD1	TRBV5-6	TRBJ2-5	once	TGTGCCAGCAGCGTTCAAACCGGGACAGGGGGTTGGGAGACCCAGTACTTC	CASSVQTGTGGWETQYF
.	TRBV6-1	TRBJ1-5	.	TGTGCCAGCAGTGGACTAGACGAGCCCCAGCATTTT	CASSGLDEPQHF
.	TRBV5-1	TRBJ1-1	.	TGCGCCAGCAGCTTGAAGACGACGAACACTGAAGCTTTCTTT	CASSLKTTNTEAFF
TRBD2	TRBV14	TRBJ2-3	.	TGTGCCAGCAGCCCCCCTAGCGGGAGCTTGGGGGGGGCAGATACGCAGTATTTT	CASSPPSGSLGGADTQYF
.	TRBV2	TRBJ1-2	.	TGTGCCAGCATGAGGGAGGATGGCTACACCTTC	CASMREDGYTF
.	TRBV6-1	TRBJ2-7	.	TGTGCCAGCAGTGAAGGCAGGGGTGGCTACGAGCAGTACTTC	CASSEGRGGYEQYF
.	TRBV6-5	TRBJ2-7	once	TGTGCCAGCAGTTACTCGAACCCGGATTACGAGCAGTACTTC	CASSYSNPDYEQYF
.	TRBV4-1	TRBJ2-7	.	TGCGCCAGCAGCCAAACCGACTCCTACGAGCAGTACTTC	CASSQTDSYEQYF
.	TRBV4-1	TRBJ2-7	.	TGCGCCAGCAGCCAAGAGCCGGGCATGGAACGCGAGCAGTACTTC	CASSQEPGMEREQYF
.	TRBV10-1	TRBJ2-7	.	TGCGCCAGCAGTGAATCTCGAGAGGACACGGGATCCTACGAGCAGTACTTC	CASSESREDTGSYEQYF
.	TRBV6-5	TRBJ2-3	.	TGTGCCAGCAGAGCGGAAACAGATACGCAGTATTTT	CASRAETDTQYF
.	TRBV2	TRBJ1-6	.	TGTGCCAGCAGTGAAAATTCACCCCTCCACTTT	CASSENSPLHF